This T cell receptor (beta chain) is drawn from a study of high-grade serous ovarian cancer treatment subgroups (dated by TCRdb to the early 2020s). Notes on the research overall: Sequencing yielded a mean of 14,192 reads and approximately 7,000 unique TCR beta rearrangements per sample. The study examined TCR beta repertoires in high-grade serous ovarian cancer patients who were grouped under a laparoscopic triage algorithm by complete gross resection or by neoadjuvant chemotherapy response. The cohort comprised some 30 patients: some ten with no residual disease after primary surgery (R0), some ten excellent NACT responders, and some ten poor NACT responders. Each patient contributed one primary tumor and two metastatic tumor samples, giving approximately 91 samples in total.

The tumor samples were collected prior to definitive surgery or chemotherapy. The MD Anderson Biospecimen Extraction Resource handled genomic DNA extraction, while the MD Anderson Cancer Genomics Laboratory carried out the TCR sequencing. High-throughput TCR profiling via ImmunoSEQ was performed on the approximately 82 tumor samples. As for the authors' bioinformatics: Richness (unique productive sequences), clonality, evenness and relatedness were included as repertoire diversity metrics, and similarity between samples was assessed with the Bhattacharyya coefficient. A sensitivity analysis that removed TCRs with fewer than two reads produced consistent conclusions. This immuneACCESS table, as held by TCRdb, lists in-frame sequences with V and J called but not all clones. Of the missing ones, under half trace to an unresolved V gene in checked studies; the others have no known cause. From that table come the V and J calls and clone size; the DNA was used to work out D and trimming. The sample has some 670 clones on record, approximately 78% of them singletons. Of the sample, 9.5% to 13% is held by the ten largest clones.

Concerning this clone: This clone's antigen is unknown. No base quality information exists; no much larger clone differs at one position.

Study-level results and caveats: Repertoire similarity between tumors from the same patient ranged from roughly 0.095 to 0.85, while tumors from different patients showed almost no similarity. The TCR repertoire analyses centered on CDR3, leaving CDR1 and CDR2 unanalyzed. Because bulk tumor TCR sequencing provided no spatial information, insight into HGSC tumor complexity and diversity was limited. TCR clonal relatedness correlated positively with neoantigen level and, by trend, with copy number variation and mutation load from whole-genome sequencing.

Taken from the germline V gene, the CDR1 and CDR2 loops are MDHEN and SYDVKM. Reading from cysteine to phenylalanine, the CDR3 counts 14 amino acids. Kept here is only the CDR3 DNA, which spans 42 bases and is read in frame from base 1. The sample taken for sequencing was tumor tissue. The chain links TRBV28 with TRBJ2-5; too little of a D gene remains to name it. The J call is in doubt because the DNA end fits TRBJ2-7 better. This receptor was taken from a human donor with high-grade serous ovarian cancer. This receptor carries the CDR3 CASGPSGPTYEQYF. The nucleotide sequence reads as follows: TGTGCCAGCGGACCCTCCGGGCCTACCTACGAGCAGTACTTC.